This T cell receptor (beta chain) stems from a study of T cells in Graves' hyperthyroidism and ophthalmopathy. Those with hyperthyroidism were 18 to 65 years old, newly diagnosed, and ill for under 2 months. Amplified TCR beta CDR3 regions came from RNA transcripts. A first-round RT-PCR of the TCR CDR3 used the HTBI primer set. Via MiXCR, TCRdb re-called the multiplex PCR reads, giving one row per CDR3 protein. Among about 720,000 distinct CDR3 sequences listed, 18% were seen once. This clonotype showed up just a few times. The specimen was blood. The sequence derives from a woman in her forties or fifties with Graves' hyperthyroidism that later progressed to Graves' ophthalmopathy.

CDR3 in DNA: TGTGCCAGCAGTGAGTTCGCGAACACCGGGGAGCTGTTTTTT. Translating it yields CASSEFANTGELFF. The chain carries TRBV14 and TRBJ2-2; no reliable D call. CDR1 and CDR2 from the germline V gene are SGHDN and FVKESK. The CDR3 totals 14 residues. Trimming pared 6 bases from V and 0 bases from J, leaving 8 bases between.